The next 22 T cell receptor beta chains were all read from a single sample in a study of T cell repertoires and Cas9 in healthy adults. Data came from immunoSEQ multiplex PCR; TCRdb stores just in-frame clones and leaves some out. The sample has around 23,000 clones, 85% to 95% seen once. Sequencing was carried out using CD4+ effector T cells (CD127+, CD25-, CD137-, CD154-) from PBMCs; culture status not recorded. The receptor set was obtained from a human donor in good health.

The CDR3, as DNA: TGTGCCTGGAAGGTACCGGGACTAGCTTTTGAGACCCAGTACTTC. Translated: CAWKVPGLAFETQYF. The chain has TRBV30 and TRBJ2-5; 9 nucleotides match TRBD2. The J segment lost 5 bases and the V segment lost 4 bases, leaving 11 bases of the junction unmatched. The V gene's germline CDR1 is GTSNPN and CDR2 SVGIG (reference sequence). CDR3 size: 15 residues.

The rearrangement links TRBV28 to TRBJ1-2; D gene uncertain. In germline, CDR1 is MDHEN, CDR2 SYDVKM. V was trimmed by 4 bases and J by 8 bases, leaving 11 bases between them. The CDR3 runs 12 residues. The CDR3 DNA sequence: TGTGCCAGCAGTTCGGGGTTAGGAGGCTACACCTTC. Translated: CASSSGLGGYTF.

The chain employs TRBV19 and TRBJ2-2; TRBD2 aligns across 7 bases. The trim removed 6 bases at V and 2 bases at J, leaving 21 bases unmatched. The CDR3 loop spans 20 amino acids. Germline V gives CDR1 LNHDA, CDR2 SQIVND (reference sequence). The CDR3 loop is CASRRGGGIALAVNTGELFF. Written as DNA, the CDR3 is TGTGCCAGTAGGCGAGGAGGTGGGATCGCGCTAGCGGTAAACACCGGGGAGCTGTTTTTT.

This chain connects TRBV5-1 to TRBJ2-6; 10 bases agree with TRBD1. This CDR3 comprises 18 residues. CDR1 is SGHRS and CDR2 is YFSETQ in the germline V gene. The J segment lost 1 base and the V segment lost 2 bases, leaving 6 bases of the junction unmatched. The CDR3: CASSFETGGGSGANVLTF. CDR3 in DNA: TGCGCCAGCAGCTTCGAGACAGGGGGCGGATCTGGGGCCAACGTCCTGACTTTC.

The V call is TRBV6-5, the J call TRBJ1-1; a possible D gene is TRBD1 (5 bases). Germline CDR1 reads MNHEY; CDR2 reads SVGAGI. The CDR3 contains 14 residues. Trimming stripped 6 bases from V and 7 bases from J, with 18 bases between. CDR3 residues: CASSPEGVDGEAFF. In DNA form, the CDR3 reads TGTGCCAGCAGCCCCGAAGGGGTCGATGGTGAAGCTTTCTTT.

The chain couples TRBV23-1 to TRBJ2-2; TRBD1 matches 8 bases. TRBV23-1 is identified as an open reading frame with a role that is uncertain. The CDR3 totals 18 residues. Trimming cost V 2 bases and J 1 base; bases outside gene matches: 9. The CDR3: CASSQPGGAPRNTGELFF. In nucleotides, the CDR3 is TGCGCCAGCAGTCAACCAGGGGGCGCCCCCAGGAACACCGGGGAGCTGTTTTTT.

V and J are TRBV6-5 and TRBJ2-3; D remains unclear. V was trimmed by 2 bases and J by 0 bases, leaving 9 bases between them. CDR1 is MNHEY, CDR2 SVGAGI, per germline. The CDR3 is 15 residues long. CDR3: CASSYVQTSTDTQYF. CDR3 DNA sequence: TGTGCCAGCAGTTACGTTCAGACCAGCACAGATACGCAGTATTTT.

This chain uses TRBV6-1 with TRBJ2-7, with 12 bases matching TRBD2. CDR1 and CDR2 from the germline V gene are MNHNS and SASEGT. Trimming at V came to 2 bases and at J to 4 bases, leaving 6 bases not matched to a gene. The CDR3 loop spans 16 amino acids. The CDR3 DNA follows: TGTGCCAGCAGTGAACTAGCGGGAGGGCGTACGTACGAGCAGTACGTC. Translated, it gives CASSELAGGRTYEQYV.

The rearrangement joins TRBV6-5 to TRBJ1-2; 11 bases fit TRBD1. Looked up from germline, CDR1 is MNHEY and CDR2 is SVGAGI. V gave up 2 bases and J gave up 6 bases; unmatched junction bases: 5. The CDR3 has 15 residues. CDR3 nucleotide sequence: TGTGCCAGCAGTTACCTCCGGGGACAGGGGGATGGCTACACCTTC. Protein sequence: CASSYLRGQGDGYTF.

This clone was recorded a few times. The V gene is TRBV4-1, the J gene TRBJ2-5; 10 bases map to TRBD2. The CDR3 contains 16 residues. V lost 1 base, J lost 1 base, and 3 bases stayed unmatched. The germline gives CDR1 MGHRA, CDR2 YSYEKL. The CDR3 here is CASSQGGTSVQETQYF. The CDR3 nucleotides read TGCGCCAGCAGCCAAGGGGGGACTAGCGTCCAAGAGACCCAGTACTTC.

The chain is built from TRBV21-1 and TRBJ1-1. TRBV21-1 is annotated as a pseudogene. The CDR3 length is 14 residues. The CDR3 loop is CASSRGTGGTEAFF. The CDR3 nucleotides read TGTGCCAGCAGCAGGGGCACCGGGGGAACTGAAGCTTTCTTT.

This clone was seen just once. V usage is TRBV28 and J usage is TRBJ1-1; D not resolved. The V and J ends lost 6 bases and 4 bases respectively, with 12 bases between them. The CDR3 extends over 13 amino acids. CDR1 is MDHEN and CDR2 is SYDVKM in the germline V gene. The CDR3 region has the DNA TGTGCCAGCAGCCGCTCCTGGATCACTGAAGCTTTCTTT. Its protein is CASSRSWITEAFF.

This chain joins TRBV11-3 and TRBJ1-3, with TRBD1 matching 8 bases. Germline-derived CDR1 and CDR2 are SGHNT and YENEEA. CDR3 length: 11 amino acids. The J segment lost 11 bases and the V segment lost 7 bases, leaving 4 bases of the junction unmatched. The CDR3 loop reads CASKTGDSIYF. CDR3 nucleotides: TGTGCCAGCAAGACAGGGGACTCCATATATTTT.

The chain employs TRBV30 and TRBJ2-3; 12 nucleotides align to TRBD2. The CDR3 extends over 14 amino acids. Trimming took 4 bases from V and 3 from J; bases not matched to a gene: 2. Germline values: CDR1 GTSNPN, CDR2 SVGIG (reference sequence). DNA for the CDR3: TGTGCCTGGACGGGGACTAGCGGGACAGATACGCAGTATTTT. Amino acids: CAWTGTSGTDTQYF. The whole variable domain, remainder taken from reference TRBV30 and TRBJ2-3, is SQTIHQWPATLVQPVGSPLSLECTVEGTSNPNLYWYRQAAGRGLQLLFYSVGIGQISSEVPQNLSASRPQDRQFILSSKKLLLSDSGFYLCAWTGTSGTDTQYFGPGTRLTVL.

This sequence joins TRBV18 and TRBJ2-2; 9 nucleotides line up with TRBD1. This CDR3 is 16 amino acids long. CDR1 and CDR2 from the germline V gene are KGHSH and LQKENI. J was trimmed by 4 bases and V by 2 bases; bases with no gene match: 5. In DNA form, the CDR3 reads TGTGCCAGCTCACCATCCGGGACAGGGAGCACCGGGGAGCTGTTTTTT. It is translated as CASSPSGTGSTGELFF.

This chain links TRBV9 with TRBJ1-3; tentatively, D is TRBD1 (6 bases). The CDR3 covers 15 residues. Trimming shortened V by 0 bases and J by 8 bases, and 15 bases separated the two germline ends. CDR1 and CDR2 from the germline V gene are SGDLS and YYNGEE. The CDR3 here is CASSVASQGMDTIYF. Here the CDR3 DNA reads TGTGCCAGCAGCGTAGCGTCACAGGGTATGGACACCATATATTTT.

CDR3 bases: TGTGCCAGCAGATTAGACAGGGAAAATTCACCCCTCCACTTT. It codes for CASRLDRENSPLHF. The chain joins TRBV28 to TRBJ1-6; 7 bases fit TRBD1. CDR1 is MDHEN and CDR2 is SYDVKM in the germline V gene. CDR3 length equals 14 residues. With 6 bases clipped from V and 7 bases from J, the junction kept 6 bases outside the gene matches.

V is TRBV19 and J is TRBJ2-3; D ambiguous. The CDR3 is 12 amino acids. With 1 base removed from V and 10 bases from J, the gap between germline ends came to 9 bases. The germline V gene has CDR1 LNHDA and CDR2 SQIVND (reference sequence). This CDR3 is CASSIGGAAQYF. The CDR3 nucleotides read TGTGCCAGTAGTATAGGCGGCGCGGCGCAGTATTTT.

This clone was observed a single time. The chain joins TRBV5-6 to TRBJ1-1, with TRBD1 as a possible D gene (5 bases). Trimming left V 0 bases short and J 8 bases short, with 14 bases between. Germline CDR1 reads SGHDT; CDR2 reads YYEEEE. The CDR3 has 14 amino acids. The CDR3 coding sequence is TGTGCCAGCAGCTTGGTGGGGGTAAAGGCCGAAGCTTTCTTT. This translates into CASSLVGVKAEAFF.

The genes are TRBV4-3 and TRBJ2-7; TRBD1 is a possible D gene (6 bases). Germline CDR1 is LGHNA and CDR2 is YSLEER. V lost 1 base and J 2 bases, leaving 9 bases between the germline ends. The CDR3 totals 14 residues. The CDR3 DNA reads as TGCGCCAGCAGCCAAGGGGACAAACCCTACGAGCAGTACTTC. This sequence encodes CASSQGDKPYEQYF.

In its sample, this clone was seen once. The chain is built from TRBV18 and TRBJ2-1, with 9 bases that match TRBD2. CDR3 length: 14 amino acids. CDR1 and CDR2 from the germline V gene are KGHSH and LQKENI. The V and J ends lost 3 bases and 7 bases, in that order; junction bases with no gene match: 4. The CDR3 DNA reads as TGTGCCAGCTCACCCCTAGCGGGGAATAATGAGCAGTTCTTC. This gives the protein CASSPLAGNNEQFF.

This sequence joins TRBV15 and TRBJ2-2; perhaps TRBD1 as D (5 bases). Trimming removed 2 bases from V and 5 bases from J, with 15 bases in between. The CDR3 has 16 residues. CDR1 and CDR2 (germline): LNHNV, YYDKDF (reference sequence). This chain's CDR3 is CATSRPLGVGTGELFF. The DNA for the CDR3 is TGTGCCACCAGCAGACCCCTAGGGGTGGGTACCGGGGAGCTGTTTTTT.